This TCR beta chain was captured by sequencing in a study of blood T cell repertoires in COVID-19. Study as a whole: Samples representing acute and convalescent COVID-19 were sourced from the United States, Italy and Spain.

In the authors' methods: For nucleated cells, counts were estimated from reference gene primer amplification. Produced via immunoSEQ multiplex PCR; TCRdb's table is partial and in-frame only. V and J calls and clone size are given by that table; D and trimming were obtained from the DNA. The table includes more than 300,000 clones, about 88% detected once. This clone came up a few times. Germline CDR1 and CDR2: KGHSH and LQKENI. V lost 5 bases to trimming and J lost 6 bases, with 11 bases between them. The CDR3 length is 12 residues. Specimen: PBMCs or T cells enriched from blood (not recorded which). The V gene is TRBV18, the J gene TRBJ2-7, with a possible D match to TRBD2 (5 bases). The origin of this receptor is a woman aged 18 to 35 who had recovered from COVID-19. In DNA form, the CDR3 reads TGTGCCAGCTCAGATTGGACTGGCGAGCAGTACTTC. It specifies CASSDWTGEQYF.